Listed below are T cell receptor beta chains from one sample, sequenced in a study of blood T cell repertoires in COVID-19. Only in-frame clones appear in the TCRdb table, and some are missing; sequencing was by immunoSEQ multiplex PCR. The table has 230,000 or so clones, more than 65% seen once. The sequenced material came from PBMCs or T cells enriched from blood (not recorded which). Receptors originate from a man in his forties or fifties who had recovered from COVID-19. Each CDR3 is given with its conserved first and last residue. A D gene is named only where the DNA matches it firmly. Only some rows state a clone size, as once, few, many or a class for expanded clones.

D	size	V	J	CDR3	DNA
-	-	TRBV5-1	TRBJ2-5	CASSFGGSQETQYF	TGCGCCAGCAGCTTTGGAGGGAGCCAAGAGACCCAGTACTTC
TRBD1	-	TRBV7-9	TRBJ1-2	CASSPRDRPSYTF	TGTGCCAGCAGCCCCCGGGACAGGCCGTCCTACACCTTC
TRBD1	few	TRBV19	TRBJ2-7	CASSSRQGSGYEQYF	TGTGCCAGTAGTTCCCGACAGGGCTCAGGCTACGAGCAGTACTTC
TRBD1	-	TRBV6-5	TRBJ1-4	CATRRGRNEKLFF	TGTGCCACTAGGAGGGGGCGTAATGAAAAACTGTTTTTT
-	-	TRBV5-1	TRBJ1-4	CASSLSGRENEKLFF	TGCGCCAGCAGCTTATCAGGACGGGAAAATGAAAAACTGTTTTTT
-	-	TRBV9	TRBJ1-5	CASSVAFRGARRSNQPQHF	TGTGCCAGCAGCGTAGCGTTCCGGGGGGCTAGGAGAAGCAATCAGCCCCAGCATTTT
-	-	TRBV29-1	TRBJ1-1	CSVERMNTEAFF	TGCAGCGTTGAGAGAATGAACACTGAAGCTTTCTTT
-	-	TRBV20-1	TRBJ1-2	CSASGGRGAYGYTF	TGCAGTGCTAGTGGAGGCAGGGGAGCGTATGGCTACACCTTC
TRBD1	-	TRBV5-4	TRBJ2-3	CASSLPGQGANTQYF	TGTGCCAGCAGCTTACCGGGACAGGGGGCTAATACGCAGTATTTT
-	few	TRBV4-2	TRBJ2-2	CASSQGQGANTGELFF	TGTGCCAGCAGCCAAGGTCAGGGTGCGAACACCGGGGAGCTGTTTTTT
TRBD1	-	TRBV10-3	TRBJ2-7	CAISGGRDRGPVNSEQYF	TGTGCCATCAGTGGGGGCCGGGACAGGGGGCCTGTCAATAGCGAGCAGTACTTC
TRBD2	-	TRBV7-2	TRBJ2-3	CASSLRSGSGADTQYF	TGTGCCAGCAGCTTAAGGAGCGGGAGTGGCGCAGATACGCAGTATTTT
TRBD2	-	TRBV4-2	TRBJ2-1	CASSQGTSGRAYNEQFF	TGTGCCAGCAGCCAAGGGACTAGCGGGAGGGCCTACAATGAGCAGTTCTTC
-	-	TRBV18	TRBJ1-4	CASSAYGTQGHKLFF	TGTGCCAGCTCAGCCTACGGGACCCAGGGGCATAAACTGTTTTTT
TRBD1	few	TRBV12-5	TRBJ1-5	CASGAGQAQHF	TGTGCTAGTGGTGCCGGACAGGCCCAGCATTTT
TRBD1	-	TRBV18	TRBJ1-3	CASKTGGSGNTIYF	TGTGCCAGCAAGACAGGGGGCTCTGGAAACACCATATATTTT
TRBD1	few	TRBV5-4	TRBJ1-2	CASRFGTGEGKGYGYTF	TGTGCCAGCAGGTTTGGCACAGGGGAAGGGAAGGGGTATGGCTACACCTTC
TRBD1	once	TRBV5-1	TRBJ1-5	CASSPQPGTGGRQPQHF	TGCGCCAGCAGCCCCCAACCCGGGACAGGGGGGAGGCAGCCCCAGCATTTT
-	-	TRBV4-1	TRBJ2-5	CASSNLQGGETQYF	TGCGCCAGCAGCAACCTACAGGGCGGAGAGACCCAGTACTTC
-	few	TRBV3-1/TRBV3-2	TRBJ2-7	CASSPSGAAYEQYF	TGTGCCAGCAGCCCTTCAGGGGCCGCCTACGAGCAGTACTTC
TRBD1	-	TRBV6-5	TRBJ1-4	CASSQTGATNEKLFF	TGTGCCAGCAGCCAGACAGGGGCAACTAATGAAAAACTGTTTTTT
-	-	TRBV5-1	TRBJ1-4	CASSLKGGPEKLFF	TGCGCCAGCAGCTTGAAGGGAGGTCCCGAAAAACTGTTTTTT
-	-	TRBV7-9	TRBJ1-2	CASSPPVTGYTF	TGTGCCAGCAGCCCCCCAGTAACGGGCTACACCTTC
TRBD1	-	TRBV12-3/TRBV12-4	TRBJ1-2	CASGQVNYGYTF	TGTGCCAGTGGACAGGTTAACTATGGCTACACCTTC
-	once	TRBV19	TRBJ1-2	CASRPDSATYGYTF	TGTGCCAGTAGACCGGACAGCGCTACCTATGGCTACACCTTC
-	-	TRBV18	TRBJ2-2	CASSPAGARNTGELFF	TGTGCCAGCTCACCCGCCGGAGCAAGAAACACCGGGGAGCTGTTTTTT
TRBD1	few	TRBV10-3	TRBJ2-3	CAISEGQGAGDTQYF	TGTGCCATCAGTGAGGGACAGGGGGCGGGTGATACGCAGTATTTT
-	once	TRBV6-4	TRBJ2-1	CASSESQGSYNEQFF	TGTGCCAGCAGTGAATCACAGGGCTCCTACAATGAGCAGTTCTTC
-	-	TRBV10-1	TRBJ2-1	CASSEAGQRSYYNEQFF	TGCGCCAGCAGTGAGGCGGGCCAGCGGTCTTACTACAATGAGCAGTTCTTC
-	-	TRBV18	TRBJ1-5	CASSRGYNQPQHF	TGTGCCAGCTCTCGGGGGTACAATCAGCCCCAGCATTTT
-	-	TRBV19	TRBJ2-6	CASSMLRSGANVLTF	TGTGCCAGTAGTATGCTGCGCTCTGGGGCCAACGTCCTGACTTTC
TRBD2	-	TRBV9	TRBJ2-1	CASSALAGDYNEQFF	TGTGCCAGCAGCGCCCTAGCGGGAGACTACAATGAGCAGTTCTTC
-	-	TRBV5-4	TRBJ2-3	CASSSGSTQYF	TGTGCCAGCAGCTCCGGGAGCACGCAGTATTTT
TRBD2	-	TRBV19	TRBJ2-7	CASSIAPSGGAYEQYF	TGTGCCAGTAGTATAGCCCCTAGCGGGGGGGCCTACGAGCAGTACTTC
-	-	TRBV30	TRBJ1-4	CAWSVRVGEKLFF	TGTGCCTGGAGTGTTCGGGTAGGCGAAAAACTGTTTTTT
TRBD1	-	TRBV4-2	TRBJ1-3	CASSQDTLDRDFFYTIYF	TGTGCCAGCAGCCAAGATACTTTGGACAGGGATTTTTTCTACACCATATATTTT
-	-	TRBV28	TRBJ2-7	CATGPYEQYF	TGTGCCACTGGCCCCTACGAGCAGTACTTC
-	-	TRBV5-3	TRBJ2-7	CARSLVPQTIKSTCPYEQYF	TGTGCCAGAAGCTTGGTGCCACAGACAATCAAATCAACTTGCCCCTACGAGCAGTACTTC
TRBD1	few	TRBV13	TRBJ1-2	CASSLGQANYGYTF	TGTGCCAGCAGCCTCGGACAGGCTAACTATGGCTACACCTTC
-	-	TRBV7-8	TRBJ1-2	CASSFQNYGYTF	TGTGCCAGCAGCTTCCAAAACTATGGCTACACCTTC
TRBD2	-	TRBV9	TRBJ2-1	CASSGGLAGNEQFF	TGTGCCAGCAGCGGGGGACTAGCGGGGAATGAGCAGTTCTTC
-	-	TRBV3-1/TRBV3-2	TRBJ2-7	CASSQGSRGPYEQYF	TGTGCCAGCAGCCAAGGATCGCGGGGTCCCTACGAGCAGTACTTC
TRBD1	-	TRBV5-4	TRBJ1-1	CASSSDRGRPRNTEAFF	TGTGCCAGCAGCAGCGACAGGGGGCGACCGAGGAACACTGAAGCTTTCTTT
-	once	TRBV29-1	TRBJ1-1	CSVHRDLTEAFF	TGCAGCGTTCACAGGGACCTCACTGAAGCTTTCTTT
TRBD1	once	TRBV29-1	TRBJ1-1	CSVRPGQGGAFF	TGCAGCGTCCGACCGGGACAGGGGGGGGCTTTCTTT
TRBD2	-	TRBV6-2/TRBV6-3	TRBJ2-1	CASSITSGFYNEQFF	TGTGCCAGCAGTATAACTAGCGGGTTCTACAATGAGCAGTTCTTC
TRBD1	-	TRBV30	TRBJ2-6	CAWSAGQASGANVLTF	TGTGCCTGGAGTGCAGGACAGGCCTCTGGGGCCAACGTCCTGACTTTC
-	-	TRBV7-9	TRBJ1-6	CASSSGEVSLHF	TGTGCCAGCAGCTCTGGGGAGGTGTCCCTCCACTTT
-	few	TRBV30	TRBJ2-7	CAWSVLTAYEQYF	TGTGCCTGGAGTGTTCTAACGGCCTACGAGCAGTACTTC
TRBD1	-	TRBV12-5	TRBJ2-7	CASGLVPQGAGYEQYF	TGTGCTAGTGGTTTGGTACCACAGGGGGCCGGCTACGAGCAGTACTTC
-	-	TRBV6-1	TRBJ1-4	CASSERGGKRGKLFF	TGTGCCAGCAGTGAACGTGGAGGGAAACGGGGAAAACTGTTTTTT
-	-	TRBV19	TRBJ2-7	CASSWTALGYEQYF	TGTGCCAGTAGTTGGACAGCCCTTGGGTACGAGCAGTACTTC
TRBD1	-	TRBV27	TRBJ1-1	CASGMGQGAEAFF	TGTGCCAGCGGGATGGGACAGGGAGCCGAAGCTTTCTTT